Following are 26 T cell receptor beta chains from one sample sequenced in a study of vaccination effects on CD4 cells after COVID-19. Using immunoSEQ multiplex PCR, the repertoire was profiled, and TCRdb retains in-frame clones only, with some absent. The table shows about 20,000 clones, with 70% occurring only once. Viral peptide pool expansion of antigen-specific CD4+ T cells preceded sequencing in the ViraFEST assay. Cells that had been cultured for roughly ten days were the source of isolated CD4+ T cells. Their antigen targets remain unknown. Sample: CD4+ T cells from PBMCs cultured with HCoV-229E spike peptides, taken before COVID-19 vaccination. These receptors were taken from a human donor who received a COVID-19 vaccine.

The chain employs TRBV27 and TRBJ2-7; 7 bases line up with TRBD1. The CDR3 spans 17 residues. The ends lost 1 base at V and 2 bases at J; junction bases unmatched: 11. Germline V CDR1 and CDR2: MNHEY, SMNVEV (reference sequence). CDR3 sequence reads: CASSLFGRLQGTYEQYF. CDR3 DNA: TGTGCCAGCAGTTTATTCGGCCGATTACAGGGGACCTACGAGCAGTACTTC.

V gene TRBV5-1 combines with J gene TRBJ2-2; D uncertain. There are 15 residues in the CDR3. CDR1 and CDR2 from the germline V gene are SGHRS and YFSETQ. Trimming took off 3 bases at V and 0 bases at J, with 9 bases between the two ends. In DNA, the CDR3 is TGCGCCAGCAGCTGGGGTGGTTCGAACACCGGGGAGCTGTTTTTT. It specifies CASSWGGSNTGELFF. The full variable domain, rest sourced from reference TRBV5-1 and TRBJ2-2, is KAGVTQTPRYLIKTRGQQVTLSCSPISGHRSVSWYQQTPGQGLQFLFEYFSETQRNKGNFPGRFSGRQFSNSRSEMNVSTLELGDSALYLCASSWGGSNTGELFFGEGSRLTVL.

This clone was observed a few times. The rearrangement links TRBV27 to TRBJ1-2; the D is unclear. This CDR3 region has 13 residues. Germline values: CDR1 MNHEY, CDR2 SMNVEV (reference sequence). Trimming cost V 0 bases and J 3 bases, with 5 bases left between them. CDR3 amino acids: CASSLSPDYGYTF. For the CDR3, the DNA is TGTGCCAGCAGTTTATCCCCGGACTATGGCTACACCTTC.

The rearrangement uses TRBV15 and TRBJ2-6; possibly TRBD1 or TRBD2 for D (5 bases each). V lost 0 bases and J lost 0, with 6 bases in between. The CDR3 contains 16 residues. The germline CDR1 and CDR2 sequences are LNHNV and YYDKDF (reference sequence). CDR3 nucleotides: TGTGCCACCAGCAGAGATGGGGGCTCTGGGGCCAACGTCCTGACTTTC. Its translation: CATSRDGGSGANVLTF.

The CDR3 DNA reads as TGTGCCAGCAGCCAAGTTACAGATTACACCGGGGAGCTGTTTTTT. Its protein product is CASSQVTDYTGELFF. The J gene is TRBJ2-2, the V gene TRBV3-1 (or the pseudogene TRBV3-2); D unresolved. This CDR3 comprises 15 residues. Germline V gives CDR1 LGHDT, CDR2 YNNKEL (reference sequence). V was pared by 1 base and J by 3 bases, with 9 bases between.

This sequence joins TRBV3-1 (or the pseudogene TRBV3-2) and TRBJ1-1; TRBD1 might be the D (5 bases). CDR3 length: 16 residues. Germline CDR1 LGHDT, CDR2 YNNKEL (reference sequence). Deletions cut 1 base from V and 2 bases from J, with 14 bases between. CDR3 sequence (DNA): TGTGCCAGCAGCCAAGGAAGGGGTATAATAAACACTGAAGCTTTCTTT. As protein: CASSQGRGIINTEAFF.

V gene TRBV27 combines with J gene TRBJ2-6; a weak D match, TRBD1 (6 bases). There are 17 residues in the CDR3. Trimming stripped 3 bases from V and 0 bases from J, with 12 bases between. CDR1 and CDR2 from the germline V gene are MNHEY and SMNVEV (reference sequence). For the CDR3, the DNA is TGTGCCAGCAGTTTCAGGGGTCCCAGCTCTGGGGCCAACGTCCTGACTTTC. Translating gives CASSFRGPSSGANVLTF.

The chain links TRBV6-5 to TRBJ2-5; 7 bases line up with TRBD1. The CDR3 length is 14 residues. Germline CDR1 MNHEY, CDR2 SVGAGI. The V segment lost 6 bases and the J segment 2 bases; nucleotides outside the gene matches: 6. This CDR3 reads CASSYGTAQETQYF. The DNA for the CDR3 is TGTGCCAGCAGCTACGGGACAGCTCAAGAGACCCAGTACTTC.

V and J are TRBV10-2 and TRBJ1-2; 9 positions match TRBD1. Germline V CDR1 and CDR2: WSHSY, SAAADI. V lost 7 bases and J lost 2; bases outside the gene matches: 26. The CDR3 sequence is 21 residues long. DNA of the CDR3: TGCGCCAGCAACGCCGCCCTTATTCAACCCGGGACAGGGAAGTGGAACTATGGCTACACCTTC. As protein: CASNAALIQPGTGKWNYGYTF.

In its sample, this clone was seen a few times. The V gene is TRBV18, the J gene TRBJ1-4; 7 bases fit TRBD1. The length of the CDR3 is 15 residues. J lost 5 bases, V lost 4 bases, and 7 bases had no gene match. The V gene's germline CDR1 is KGHSH and CDR2 LQKENI. The CDR3 DNA follows: TGTGCCAGCTCACGAGACAGGGCCCGCAATGAAAAACTGTTTTTT. Its translation is CASSRDRARNEKLFF.

The chain has TRBV29-1 and TRBJ2-5; TRBD1 is a possible D gene (6 bases). CDR3 length: 13 amino acids. Trimming took off 7 bases at V and 1 base at J, with 13 bases between the two ends. Germline loops: CDR1 SQVTM, CDR2 ANQGSEA. This chain's CDR3 is CSAGDNAQETQYF. The CDR3 bases are TGCAGCGCTGGGGACAATGCCCAAGAGACCCAGTACTTC.

V is TRBV11-2 and J is TRBJ2-7; TRBD2 aligns across 9 bases. V lost 5 bases, J lost 6 bases, and 11 bases stayed unmatched. Germline CDR1 and CDR2: SGHAT and FQNNGV. The CDR3 totals 15 residues. The CDR3 bases are TGTGCCAGCAGCATCGGACTAGCGACGTGGGTCGAGCAGTACTTC. The encoded protein is CASSIGLATWVEQYF.

This chain's CDR3 is CASSLDYFGELFF. The CDR3 region has the DNA TGTGCCAGCAGCTTGGACTACTTCGGGGAGCTGTTTTTT. V usage is TRBV5-8 and J usage is TRBJ2-2, with unresolved D. V lost 0 bases and J lost 7, with 7 bases in between. The germline V gene encodes CDR1 SGHTS and CDR2 YDEGEE. The CDR3 runs 13 residues.

In its sample, this clone was seen a few times. This chain uses TRBV12-3 or TRBV12-4 with TRBJ1-2; D call uncertain. The ends were cut back, 3 bases at V and 6 bases at J, with 11 bases in the middle. The CDR3 is 13 amino acids. In DNA form, the CDR3 reads TGTGCCAGCAGTTTTAATCATCGGAATGGCTACACCTTC. It encodes CASSFNHRNGYTF.

This clone was observed a few times. The genes are TRBV4-2 and TRBJ1-3, with TRBD1 as a possible D gene (5 bases). Germline assignment: CDR1 LGHNA and CDR2 YNFKEQ. V gave up 4 bases and J gave up 0 bases, with 13 bases separating them. The CDR3 runs to 16 residues. The CDR3 sequence: CASSREADSSGNTIYF. The CDR3 nucleotides read TGTGCCAGCAGCCGGGAGGCAGACAGCTCTGGAAACACCATATATTTT.

CDR3 bases: TGTGCCAGCAGTCAAGAAATTGTGGCAGGGGCTAATGGCTACACCTTC. It codes for CASSQEIVAGANGYTF. The genes are TRBV6-4 and TRBJ1-2; TRBD1 might be the D (6 bases). This CDR3 comprises 16 residues. Germline V gene sequence: CDR1 MRHNA, CDR2 SNTAGT. Trimming removed 5 bases from V and 6 bases from J, with 22 bases in between.

The gene calls are TRBV6-5 and TRBJ2-7, with D maybe TRBD1 (6 bases). Trimming removed 6 bases at V and 5 bases at J, with 11 bases between. This CDR3 comprises 12 residues. Germline assignment: CDR1 MNHEY and CDR2 SVGAGI. CDR3 protein: CASSFDRNEQYF. CDR3 sequence (DNA): TGTGCCAGCAGCTTCGACAGGAACGAGCAGTACTTC.

This clone was observed a few times. The rearrangement uses TRBV6-2 or TRBV6-3 and TRBJ1-2; 8 nucleotides align to TRBD1. V lost 3 bases to trimming and J lost 7 bases; unmatched junction nucleotides: 10. This CDR3 contains 15 residues. Looked up from germline, CDR1 is MNHEY and CDR2 is SVGEGT. The CDR3 reads CASSYLGQGARGYTF. The CDR3 DNA sequence: TGTGCCAGCAGTTATCTCGGGCAGGGGGCGCGTGGCTACACCTTC.

The V gene is TRBV19, the J gene TRBJ1-1; 7 bases map to TRBD1. CDR3 length: 15 residues. Per the germline V gene, CDR1 is LNHDA and CDR2 is SQIVND (reference sequence). The J segment lost 2 bases and the V segment lost 5 bases, leaving 8 bases of the junction unmatched. The chain's CDR3 is CASSSPGTDNTEAFF. In DNA, the CDR3 is TGTGCCAGTAGTTCCCCCGGGACAGATAACACTGAAGCTTTCTTT. The complete variable domain, with remaining parts taken from reference TRBV19 and TRBJ1-1, reads DGGITQSPKYLFRKEGQNVTLSCEQNLNHDAMYWYRQDPGQGLRLIYYSQIVNDFQKGDIAEGYSVSREKKESFPLTVTSAQKNPTAFYLCASSSPGTDNTEAFFGQGTRLTVV.

This clone turned up a few times. The chain employs TRBV27 and TRBJ2-2; 9 nucleotides match TRBD1. CDR1 is MNHEY, CDR2 SMNVEV, per germline (reference sequence). With V trimmed by 6 bases and J by 4 bases, 6 bases remained unmatched. The CDR3 is 15 amino acids. The CDR3 DNA follows: TGTGCCAGCAGCGCCCCGACAGGGGGCACCGGGGAGCTGTTTTTT. Residues: CASSAPTGGTGELFF.

CDR3 in DNA: TGTGCCAGCAGCCTCGGGGGGGCGGGTTACAATGAGCAGTTCTTC. Translation gives CASSLGGAGYNEQFF. The chain carries TRBV3-1 (or the pseudogene TRBV3-2) and TRBJ2-1; TRBD2 matches at 8 bases. There are 15 residues in the CDR3. The ends lost 4 bases at V and 4 bases at J; junction bases unmatched: 6. Per the germline V gene, CDR1 is LGHDT and CDR2 is YNNKEL (reference sequence).

V usage is TRBV6-5 and J usage is TRBJ2-3; the match to TRBD1 covers 9 bases. Trimming removed 6 bases from V and 4 bases from J; junction bases left unmatched: 5. The CDR3 totals 14 residues. Germline CDR1 and CDR2: MNHEY and SVGAGI. The CDR3 DNA sequence: TGTGCCAGCAGCCTCGGACAGGGGTCAGATACGCAGTATTTT. Residues: CASSLGQGSDTQYF.

J is TRBJ2-3 and V is TRBV4-1; 7 bases align to TRBD2. This CDR3 region has 16 residues. Germline CDR1 is MGHRA and CDR2 is YSYEKL. The junction had 6 bases not matched to a gene; V was cut back by 1 base and J by 2 bases. The CDR3 reads CASSQGRAGPTDTQYF. The CDR3 DNA is TGCGCCAGCAGCCAAGGTCGAGCGGGACCCACAGATACGCAGTATTTT.

This sequence joins TRBV9 and TRBJ2-7, with D possibly being TRBD2 (7 bases). Trimming cost V 0 bases and J 2 bases, with 15 bases left between them. The CDR3 has 16 residues. The germline CDR1 and CDR2 sequences are SGDLS and YYNGEE. CDR3 DNA sequence: TGTGCCAGCAGCGTAGGGTCACGGGGGGCAGCCTACGAGCAGTACTTC. Translation gives CASSVGSRGAAYEQYF.

The V gene is TRBV7-2, the J gene TRBJ1-5, with a possible D match to TRBD1 (6 bases). V lost 4 bases, J lost 3 bases, and 10 bases lay in between. The CDR3 sequence is 14 residues long. Per the germline V gene, CDR1 is SGHTA and CDR2 is FQGNSA. CDR3: CASSSGQTNQPQHF. CDR3 nucleotides: TGTGCCAGCAGCTCCGGACAGACCAATCAGCCCCAGCATTTT.

This clone appeared once. V is TRBV18 and J is TRBJ2-7; D may be TRBD1 (5 bases). This CDR3 spans 16 amino acids. Trimming removed 2 bases at V and 0 bases at J, with 14 bases between. Germline CDR1 reads KGHSH; CDR2 reads LQKENI. The CDR3 sequence is CASSPKEQESSYEQYF. CDR3 bases: TGTGCCAGCTCACCAAAGGAACAGGAGAGCTCCTACGAGCAGTACTTC. The full variable domain, completed using reference TRBV18 and TRBJ2-7, is NAGVMQNPRHLVRRRGQEARLRCSPMKGHSHVYWYRQLPEEGLKFMVYLQKENIIDESGMPKERFSAEFPKEGPSILRIQQVVRGDSAAYFCASSPKEQESSYEQYFGPGTRLTVT.